The text below deals with one TCR beta chain. The data are from a study of T cell changes during pregnancy in multiple sclerosis. Libraries were prepared by immunoSEQ multiplex PCR; TCRdb keeps only in-frame clonotypes and omits some of them. This sample has about 59,000 clones, with approximately 92% found just once. The receptor was derived from a female donor with multiple sclerosis, enrolled in a pregnancy study. The starting material was peripheral blood, obtained in the first trimester of pregnancy.

CDR3 in DNA: TGTGCCAGCATTCCATACCTGGGACTAGTAACCAACAATGAGCAGTTCTTC. It yields the protein CASIPYLGLVTNNEQFF. The chain links TRBV28 to TRBJ2-1; 8 bases align to TRBD2. CDR1 and CDR2 from the germline V gene are MDHEN and SYDVKM. J lost 5 bases, V lost 7 bases, and 16 bases had no gene match. The CDR3 length is 17 residues.